The clone carrying this T cell receptor (beta chain) has more than one count but fewer than ten. The sample belongs to a study of T-cell memory formation after mild COVID-19. V lost 3 bases and J 4 bases, leaving 12 bases between the germline ends. The CDR3 extends over 14 amino acids. TCRdb fed the 5' RACE reads into MiXCR, producing one record per CDR3 protein. The table includes 180,000 or so distinct CDR3 sequences, roughly 17% detected once. The V and J genes are TRBV12-3 or TRBV12-4 and TRBJ1-1; D is ambiguous. Material for sequencing was PBMCs or a T cell subset sorted from them (not recorded which). This clonotype was sampled from an adult woman who had mild COVID-19 (a few samples of this study predate the infection). Cell type and time point are not known. The CDR3 DNA sequence: TGTGCCAGCAGTTTCTTGTCTAGCGCCACTGAAGCTTTCTTT. Encoded protein: CASSFLSSATEAFF.